This T cell receptor beta chain stems from a study of graft-versus-host responses after intestinal transplantation. Findings and caveats of the study: Researchers found GvH clones in recipient marrow, and some showed up first in ileum or blood.

Details on this clone: Its target is not known.

Produced via immunoSEQ multiplex PCR; TCRdb's table is partial and in-frame only. This sample has about 90,000 clones, with 80% to 95% found just once. The germline gives CDR1 SEHNR, CDR2 FQNEAQ (reference sequence). The length of the CDR3 is 16 residues. Trimming left V 5 bases short and J 8 bases short, with 21 bases between. The sample in question was unstimulated CD4+ T cells sorted from spleen or lymph node cells, obtained before intestinal transplant. This clonotype was sampled from a human donor who received an intestinal transplant. The genes are TRBV7-9 and TRBJ1-4; a weak D match, TRBD1 (6 bases). CDR3 sequence: CASSAPAGARKEKLFF. CDR3 coding DNA: TGTGCCAGCAGCGCCCCCGCGGGGGCAAGGAAAGAAAAACTGTTTTTT.